This TCR beta chain appears in the sequencing data of a study of cytomegalovirus exposure and HLA in healthy donors. Study observations and caveats: According to a subsequent analysis, TCR clusters identified in the first cohort showed a tendency to co-occur across the 120 or so validation repertoires. The study found most TCR sequences rare, yet found some public TCRs in many donors.

The CDR3 contains 15 residues. With V trimmed by 0 bases and J by 0 bases, 3 bases remained unmatched. Germline CDR1 reads SGHRS; CDR2 reads YFSETQ. The donors were part of the validation cohort of 95 to 150 subjects. That cohort was separate from the first cohort, which comprised 666 subjects. The table came from immunoSEQ multiplex PCR; TCRdb's copy has only in-frame clones and leaves some out. Of over 100,000 clones listed, 70% to 90% are singletons. Concerning this clone itself: Antigen: not known.

The rearrangement links TRBV5-1 to TRBJ2-7; TRBD1 matches 7 bases. Sequenced: PBMCs. The source of this sequence is a woman aged 18-30 years in good health and CMV-seropositive. The CDR3 region has the DNA TGCGCCAGCAGCTTGGACAGGGGAAGCTCCTACGAGCAGTACTTC. Protein product: CASSLDRGSSYEQYF.